Detailed here is one TCR beta chain. A sample-barcoded 5' primer and a J-beta primer mix were used in a second PCR of about 7 to 12 cycles. TCRdb ran MiXCR on the 5' RACE reads and lists one entry per CDR3 protein. The table shows about 1.5 million distinct CDR3 sequences, with under 55% occurring only once. The source of the sample is a study of blood T cells in healthy people across ages. The sample taken for sequencing was blood. This clonotype originated in a woman between 18 and 29 years old in good health.

Here the CDR3 reads CATIRGTAKTYEQYF. The CDR3 coding sequence is TGTGCCACCATAAGGGGGACAGCGAAAACCTACGAGCAGTACTTC. The chain uses TRBV25-1 and TRBJ2-7, with 7 bases fitting TRBD1. CDR3 length: 15 amino acids. Trimming at V came to 10 bases and at J to 2 bases, leaving 14 bases not matched to a gene. The germline V gene encodes CDR1 MGHDK and CDR2 SYGVNS.